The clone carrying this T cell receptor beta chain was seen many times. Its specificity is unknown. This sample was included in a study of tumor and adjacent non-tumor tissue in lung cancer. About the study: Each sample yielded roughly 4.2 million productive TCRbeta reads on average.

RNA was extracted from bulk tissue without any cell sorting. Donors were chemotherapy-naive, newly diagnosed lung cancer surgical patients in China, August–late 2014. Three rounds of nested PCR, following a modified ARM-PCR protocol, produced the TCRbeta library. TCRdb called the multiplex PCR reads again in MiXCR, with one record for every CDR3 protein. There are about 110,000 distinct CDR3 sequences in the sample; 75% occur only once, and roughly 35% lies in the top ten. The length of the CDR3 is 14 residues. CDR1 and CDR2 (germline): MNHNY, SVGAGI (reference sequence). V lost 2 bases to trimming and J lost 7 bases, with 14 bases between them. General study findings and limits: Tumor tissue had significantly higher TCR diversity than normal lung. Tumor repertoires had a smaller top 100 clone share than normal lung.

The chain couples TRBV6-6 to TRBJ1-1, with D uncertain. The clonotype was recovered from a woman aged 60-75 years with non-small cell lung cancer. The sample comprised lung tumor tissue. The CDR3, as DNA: TGTGCCAGCAGTTACGGGCCCGGGAGTGGTGAAGCTTTCTTT. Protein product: CASSYGPGSGEAFF.